Below are 9 T cell receptor beta chains sequenced from a single sample in a study of blood T cell repertoires in COVID-19. This table comes from immunoSEQ multiplex PCR, and its TCRdb copy is limited to in-frame clones, with some not included. The repertoire holds tens of thousands of clones, 85% seen once, with 3.4% in the top ten. The sequencing input was peripheral blood. These receptors were obtained from a man in his forties or fifties with acute or convalescent COVID-19.

The DNA for the CDR3 is TGCGCCAGCAGTATGGGACAGGGGCTCAACGAGCAGTACTTC. Translating gives CASSMGQGLNEQYF. The V call is TRBV5-1, the J call TRBJ2-7; 10 bases fit TRBD1. This CDR3 has 14 amino acids. J was trimmed by 5 bases and V by 5 bases; bases with no gene match: 7. The germline V gene has CDR1 SGHRS and CDR2 YFSETQ.

This CDR3 reads CASSSDRGLGDTQYF. The CDR3 DNA reads TGTGCCAGCAGTTCCGACAGGGGGCTCGGAGATACGCAGTATTTT. The chain joins TRBV7-2 to TRBJ2-3, with TRBD1 identical over 10 bases. Germline loops: CDR1 SGHTA, CDR2 FQGNSA. CDR3 length: 15 residues. Trimming cost V 6 bases and J 5 bases; bases outside gene matches: 8.

The V and J genes are TRBV27 and TRBJ2-3, with a tentative D call TRBD2 (7 bases). The CDR3 runs to 15 residues. The ends were cut back, 0 bases at V and 6 bases at J, with 13 bases in the middle. Germline V lookup: CDR1 MNHEY, CDR2 SMNVEV (reference sequence). The CDR3 DNA follows: TGTGCCAGCAGTTTATCGGGGGGGCCAGGGGATACGCAGTATTTT. This encodes CASSLSGGPGDTQYF.

The CDR3 nucleotides are TGTGCCAGCAGCAGCTTAGGCCCAGGCACTCAAGAGACCCAGTACTTC. It codes for CASSSLGPGTQETQYF. The chain links TRBV5-6 to TRBJ2-5; D uncertain. Trimming shortened V by 4 bases and J by 2 bases, and 18 bases separated the two germline ends. CDR1 and CDR2 from the germline V gene are SGHDT and YYEEEE. The CDR3 contains 16 residues.

The chain links TRBV28 to TRBJ2-5, with 7 bases fitting TRBD1. The CDR3 contains 16 residues. Germline V CDR1 and CDR2: MDHEN, SYDVKM. V was clipped by 8 bases and J by 1 base; unmatched bases: 13. The CDR3 here is CASPPPAGGGQETQYF. DNA for the CDR3: TGTGCCAGCCCCCCCCCGGCAGGGGGTGGCCAAGAGACCCAGTACTTC.

The gene calls are TRBV28 and TRBJ1-5; D is unclear. V was shortened by 7 bases and J by 0 bases, with 7 bases between the two germline ends. Germline CDR1 and CDR2: MDHEN and SYDVKM. CDR3 length: 13 residues. CDR3 sequence: CASTEYSNQPQHF. DNA for the CDR3: TGTGCCAGCACCGAGTATAGCAATCAGCCCCAGCATTTT. Full variable domain (rest looked up from reference TRBV28 and TRBJ1-5): DVKVTQSSRYLVKRTGEKVFLECVQDMDHENMFWYRQDPGLGLRLIYFSYDVKMKEKGDIPEGYSVSREKKERFSLILESASTNQTSMYLCASTEYSNQPQHFGDGTRLSIL.

Only one count was recorded for this clone. This chain uses TRBV4-3 with TRBJ1-4, with D maybe TRBD1 (5 bases). The CDR3 has 15 residues. Trimming cost V 0 bases and J 6 bases, with 11 bases left between them. Germline V lookup: CDR1 LGHNA, CDR2 YSLEER. The CDR3 DNA reads as TGCGCCAGCAGCCAAGATTGGAGCAGGGATGAAAAACTGTTTTTT. Its translation: CASSQDWSRDEKLFF.

The genes are TRBV9 and TRBJ1-1; D is unclear. CDR1 is SGDLS, CDR2 YYNGEE, per germline. The V and J ends lost 0 bases and 1 base respectively, with 7 bases between them. This CDR3 region has 14 residues. This CDR3 reads CASSVGHRNTEAFF. CDR3 DNA sequence: TGTGCCAGCAGCGTAGGGCATCGGAACACTGAAGCTTTCTTT. The variable domain in full, completed from reference TRBV9 and TRBJ1-1, reads DSGVTQTPKHLITATGQRVTLRCSPRSGDLSVYWYQQSLDQGLQFLIQYYNGEERAKGNILERFSAQQFPDLHSELNLSSLELGDSALYFCASSVGHRNTEAFFGQGTRLTVV.

V gene TRBV5-4 combines with J gene TRBJ2-5, with TRBD1 identical over 7 bases. This CDR3 has 16 residues. V dropped 0 bases and J dropped 9; count of bases not matched to a gene: 14. Per the germline V gene, CDR1 is SGHNT and CDR2 is YYREEE (reference sequence). In DNA, the CDR3 is TGTGCCAGCAGCTTGGGGGACAGCAGAGAGGGCTGGGCCCAGTACTTC. Protein sequence: CASSLGDSREGWAQYF.